The TCR beta chain described here comes from a study of shared clonotypes between healthy human individuals. A deep-level run was used for the assay. The sequenced material, unsorted PBMC DNA, was run on ten immunoSEQ deep assay plates. Some clones are missing from TCRdb's copy, which holds only in-frame ones; the method was immunoSEQ multiplex PCR. The repertoire includes approximately 470,000 clones, 65% to 85% of them detected once, and 9.5% to 15% sits in the top ten. The V end was cut by 5 bases, the J end by 9 bases, with 14 bases between. From germline, CDR1 is SGHAT and CDR2 FQNNGV. The CDR3 length is 13 residues. The donors were all Caucasian adults (living in Nashville, Tennessee). Genomic DNA came from tens of millions of PBMCs in unsorted samples.

This receptor was taken from a woman aged 40 to 50 in good health. Some clones in this sample may be carry-over from other donors' samples. The chain joins TRBV11-2 to TRBJ2-1; perhaps TRBD2 as D (6 bases). Sequences were obtained from PBMCs. The CDR3 DNA sequence: TGTGCCAGCAGCCGCGGCGCGGGATTTGAGCAGTTCTTC. Its protein product is CASSRGAGFEQFF.